One and the same sample provided the 10 T cell receptor beta chains below, sequenced in a study of response to subunit inactivated influenza vaccine. TCRdb called the RT-PCR reads again in MiXCR, with one record for every CDR3 protein. The profile shows 500,000 to 550,000 distinct CDR3 sequences, 6.5% to 8% of them singletons. The source was PBMCs from blood, collected around 25 months after vaccination. These receptors all come from a man between 50 and 75 years old who received an inactivated influenza vaccine.

Many counts were recorded for this clonotype. The chain links TRBV29-1 to TRBJ2-7, with 8 bases identical to TRBD1. J was trimmed by 2 bases and V by 1 base; bases with no gene match: 7. CDR1 is SQVTM and CDR2 is ANQGSEA in the germline V gene. The CDR3 is made up of 15 amino acids. The chain's CDR3 is CSVEATGTGTYEQYF. The CDR3 DNA sequence: TGCAGCGTTGAAGCGACCGGGACAGGTACCTACGAGCAGTACTTC.

Remarks on this clonotype: This may be a read error: a much more frequent sequence differs by one nucleotide. The chain uses TRBV6-5 and TRBJ1-1; D is ambiguous. Germline V gene sequence: CDR1 MNHEY, CDR2 SVGAGI. There are 14 residues in the CDR3. CDR3 bases: TGTGCCTGCAGTTACAGAAAATTGAACACTGAAGCTTTCTTT. Amino acid sequence: CACSYRKLNTEAFF.

The chain links TRBV20-1 to TRBJ2-5, with D possibly being TRBD1 (6 bases). Trimming shortened V by 3 bases and J by 1 base, and 15 bases separated the two germline ends. Per the germline V gene, CDR1 is DFQATT and CDR2 is SNEGSKA (reference sequence). The CDR3 is 15 amino acids. The CDR3 sequence: CSASRTGYSQETQYF. CDR3 nucleotide sequence: TGCAGTGCTAGTCGAACAGGGTATTCCCAAGAGACCCAGTACTTC.

The table lists this clonotype with many counts. The gene calls are TRBV23-1 and TRBJ1-1, with D perhaps TRBD1 (5 bases). TRBV23-1 is classed as an ORF, of uncertain function. Trimming pared 3 bases from V and 2 bases from J, leaving 10 bases between. This CDR3 region has 14 residues. The CDR3 here is CASSHIQENTEAFF. The CDR3 DNA reads as TGCGCCAGCAGTCATATACAGGAAAACACTGAAGCTTTCTTT.

This clonotype was recorded a few times. The chain employs TRBV29-1 and TRBJ2-5, with D possibly matching TRBD2 (5 bases). The CDR3 is 12 residues long. Trimming took 7 bases from V and 5 from J, leaving 14 bases between them. Germline CDR1 and CDR2: SQVTM and ANQGSEA. Here the CDR3 reads CSAGDQVETQYF. The CDR3 nucleotides are TGCAGCGCCGGGGATCAAGTGGAGACCCAGTACTTC.

The J gene is TRBJ2-7, the V gene TRBV28; 9 nucleotides align to TRBD1. The junction had 16 bases not matched to a gene; V was cut back by 5 bases and J by 11 bases. CDR3 size: 15 residues. Germline CDR1 is MDHEN and CDR2 is SYDVKM. DNA for the CDR3: TGTGCCAGCAGTCCGAGTGCGGGACAGGGTCCTGTGAAGTACTTC. It translates to CASSPSAGQGPVKYF.

The chain joins TRBV27 to TRBJ1-1; D is ambiguous. V was clipped by 5 bases and J by 7 bases, with 23 bases between them. Germline CDR1 and CDR2: MNHEY and SMNVEV (reference sequence). This CDR3 has 16 amino acids. The CDR3 DNA sequence: TGTGCCAGCAGTCCGTCTGACACCTTGCGGCGCCTTGAAGCTTTCTTT. Protein: CASSPSDTLRRLEAFF.

This clonotype was seen at least ten times. V is TRBV29-1 and J is TRBJ2-3, with D possibly matching TRBD2 (6 bases). The CDR3 extends over 14 amino acids. V was trimmed by 5 bases and J by 0 bases, leaving 12 bases between them. Germline V CDR1 and CDR2: SQVTM, ANQGSEA. For the CDR3, the DNA is TGCAGCGTTCTTGTGAGCGGGAGCACAGATACGCAGTATTTT. This codes for CSVLVSGSTDTQYF.

This clonotype was counted many times. This sequence joins TRBV12-3 or TRBV12-4 and TRBJ1-5, with 10 bases fitting TRBD1. J was trimmed by 7 bases and V by 6 bases; bases with no gene match: 9. The CDR3 runs to 15 residues. The CDR3 DNA follows: TGTGCCAGCAGCCCCGGGACAGGGGATCGGCAGCCCCAGCATTTT. This sequence encodes CASSPGTGDRQPQHF.

V and J are TRBV4-3 and TRBJ2-1; D might be TRBD1 (6 bases). Trimming took 4 bases from V and 0 from J, leaving 13 bases between them. CDR3 length equals 16 residues. CDR1 and CDR2 (germline): LGHNA, YSLEER. CDR3 sequence: CASSPAGRGSYNEQFF. The CDR3 DNA follows: TGCGCCAGCAGCCCCGCGGGCAGGGGCTCCTACAATGAGCAGTTCTTC.